This TCR beta chain was recorded in a study of blood T cell repertoires in COVID-19. Study in general: Researchers got acute and convalescent COVID-19 samples from the United States, Italy and Spain.

This CDR3 has 18 amino acids. CDR1 and CDR2 from the germline V gene are SEHNR and FQNEAQ (reference sequence). Trimming cost V 2 bases and J 0 bases, with 19 bases left between them. The authors' processing: Amplifying reference gene primers gave estimates of nucleated cell counts. Sequenced by immunoSEQ multiplex PCR; TCRdb stores in-frame clones only, minus some. For V, J and clone size, that table is used; D and trimming come from the DNA. The table lists about 73,000 clones, 84% of them singletons. The receptor comes from a human donor in a cohort sampled during active COVID-19. The chain couples TRBV7-9 to TRBJ1-2; D is perhaps TRBD1 (6 bases). The specimen was peripheral blood. The CDR3 reads CASSLQGLGLRTNYGYTF. The CDR3 DNA sequence: TGTGCCAGCAGCTTACAGGGGTTAGGACTTAGGACTAACTATGGCTACACCTTC. Filled out from reference TRBV7-9 and TRBJ1-2, the complete variable domain reads DTGVSQNPRHKITKRGQNVTFRCDPISEHNRLYWYRQTLGQGPEFLTYFQNEAQLEKSRLLSDRFSAERPKGSFSTLEIQRTEQGDSAMYLCASSLQGLGLRTNYGYTFGSGTRLTVV.